This T cell receptor beta chain was recovered during a study of T cells after posttransplantation cyclophosphamide. Findings and limits, study-wide: Donor CD8+ memory clones often dominated recipient blood repertoires at later times. Skin or GI-infiltrating T cells shared few TRB sequences with blood. Recipient CMV seropositivity and CMV reactivation strongly tracked TRB clonality.

Profiling relied on immunoSEQ multiplex PCR, and the TCRdb table lists in-frame clones only, not all of them. The sample includes about 2,500 clones, 85% of them seen just once. Note on this clone: The antigen is not known.

Germline CDR1 and CDR2: LGHNA and YNFKEQ. The germline V and J ends were trimmed by 4 bases and 2 bases, with 15 bases remaining between them. The CDR3 is made up of 15 amino acids. Treatment was busulfan-fludarabine conditioning, a marrow graft, and cyclophosphamide on days +3 and +4. The sequence derives from a male patient aged 25-45 years who received an allogeneic stem cell transplant from a related donor, was CMV-positive, and had acute GVHD only. Some T cells may arise from the graft donor. The chain joins TRBV4-2 to TRBJ2-7; TRBD1 might be the D (5 bases). This sample comprised PBMCs, obtained after allogeneic stem cell transplant with posttransplant cyclophosphamide. The CDR3 DNA is TGTGCCAGCAGCCCAGGAGCCAGGGTTCCCTACGAGCAGTACTTC. Translating it yields CASSPGARVPYEQYF.